Sequencing of this TCR beta chain was carried out in a study of breast tumors, draining lymph nodes, adjacent tissues. Samples came from axillary lymph nodes draining the breast cancer. Notes on this clonotype: As yet, its antigen is unknown.

The length of the CDR3 is 17 residues. After removal of 1 base from V and 2 bases from J, the junction contained 7 bases not matched to a gene. CDR1 SGHTA and CDR2 FQGNSA come from the germline V gene. Points from the study as a whole: That most tumor T cells come from lymph nodes remained unproven. Compared with lymph nodes, tumors were less diverse; compared with nontumor tissue, more. Tumor and nontumor repertoires were significantly more similar in luminal-like than in basal-like breast cancer. Most tumor T cells seemingly derive from lymph node, then expand in tumor.

TCRdb recomputed calls from the multiplex PCR reads with MiXCR, one row per CDR3 protein. The sample holds around 250,000 distinct CDR3 sequences, under 40% seen once. Sequencing was performed on axillary lymph node tissue. The rearrangement links TRBV7-2 to TRBJ2-3, with TRBD2 identical over 9 bases. The clonotype was recovered from a female donor with breast cancer. Some clones in this sample may be carry-over from other donors' samples. CDR3 DNA: TGTGCCAGCAGCTTAGATCCCCTAGCGGGGCCCACAGATACGCAGTATTTT. Translated: CASSLDPLAGPTDTQYF.